The sequence of this T cell receptor beta chain was determined in a study of multiple sclerosis patients with progressive multifocal leukoencephalopathy. Some clones are missing from TCRdb's copy, which holds only in-frame ones; the method was immunoSEQ multiplex PCR. The table includes fewer than 35,000 clones, nearly 95% detected once. Time point described: before natalizumab initiation. T0 blood was collected before the first natalizumab infusion. Regarding the study as a whole: Expanded clones at PML onset predated and persisted through natalizumab therapy.

As concerns this clone: Its target is not known.

The sequenced sample was PBMCs. The receptor was derived from a man aged 25-45 years with multiple sclerosis.

The CDR3 loop is CATHGWRDSNTEAFF. The CDR3 nucleotides are TGTGCGACGCACGGTTGGCGGGATTCGAACACTGAAGCTTTCTTT. The rearrangement uses TRBV19 and TRBJ1-1; D ambiguous. This CDR3 comprises 15 residues. The germline V gene encodes CDR1 LNHDA and CDR2 SQIVND (reference sequence).